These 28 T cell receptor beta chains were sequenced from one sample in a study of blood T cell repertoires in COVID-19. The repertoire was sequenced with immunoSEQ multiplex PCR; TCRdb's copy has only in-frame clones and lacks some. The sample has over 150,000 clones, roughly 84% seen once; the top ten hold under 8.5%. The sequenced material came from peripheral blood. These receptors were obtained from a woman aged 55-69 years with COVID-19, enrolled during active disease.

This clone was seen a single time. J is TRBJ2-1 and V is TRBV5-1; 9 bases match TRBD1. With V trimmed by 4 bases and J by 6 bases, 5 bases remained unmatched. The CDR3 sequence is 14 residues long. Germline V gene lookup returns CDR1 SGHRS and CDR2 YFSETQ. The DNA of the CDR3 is TGCGCCAGCAGCCCGGTGACAGGGGGCAATGAGCAGTTCTTC. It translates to CASSPVTGGNEQFF.

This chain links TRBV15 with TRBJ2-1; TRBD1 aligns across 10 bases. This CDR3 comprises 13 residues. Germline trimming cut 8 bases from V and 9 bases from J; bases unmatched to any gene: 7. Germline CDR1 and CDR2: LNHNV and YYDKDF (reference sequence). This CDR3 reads CATVRQGAGEQFF. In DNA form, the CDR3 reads TGTGCCACCGTCCGACAGGGGGCTGGTGAGCAGTTCTTC.

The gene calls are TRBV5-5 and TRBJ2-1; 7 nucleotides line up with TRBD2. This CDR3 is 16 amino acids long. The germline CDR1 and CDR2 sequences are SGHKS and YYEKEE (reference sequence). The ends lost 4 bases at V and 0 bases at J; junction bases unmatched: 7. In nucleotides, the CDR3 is TGTGCCAGCAGCCCCTTAGCGGGTTCCTCCTACAATGAGCAGTTCTTC. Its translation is CASSPLAGSSYNEQFF.

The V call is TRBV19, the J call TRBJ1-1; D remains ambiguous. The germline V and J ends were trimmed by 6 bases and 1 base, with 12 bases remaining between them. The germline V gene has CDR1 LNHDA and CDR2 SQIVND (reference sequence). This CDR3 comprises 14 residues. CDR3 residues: CASRLPTENTEAFF. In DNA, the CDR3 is TGTGCCAGTAGGCTACCGACTGAGAACACTGAAGCTTTCTTT.

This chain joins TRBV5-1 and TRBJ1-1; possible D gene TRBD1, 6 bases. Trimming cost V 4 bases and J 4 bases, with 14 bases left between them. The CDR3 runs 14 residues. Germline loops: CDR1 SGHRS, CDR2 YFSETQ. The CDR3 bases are TGCGCCAGCAGCCTGGTTTCAGGGGTCACTGAAGCTTTCTTT. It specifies CASSLVSGVTEAFF.

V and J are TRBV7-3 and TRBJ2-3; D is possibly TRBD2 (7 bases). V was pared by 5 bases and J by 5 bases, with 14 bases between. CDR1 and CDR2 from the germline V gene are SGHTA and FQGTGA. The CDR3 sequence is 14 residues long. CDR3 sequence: CASSPLGGRDTQYF. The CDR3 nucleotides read TGTGCCAGCAGCCCCCTGGGGGGGCGAGATACGCAGTATTTT. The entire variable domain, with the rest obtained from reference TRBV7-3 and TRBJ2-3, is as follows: GAGVSQTPSNKVTEKGKYVELRCDPISGHTALYWYRQSLGQGPEFLIYFQGTGAADDSGLPNDRFFAVRPEGSVSTLKIQRTERGDSAVYLCASSPLGGRDTQYFGPGTRLTVL.

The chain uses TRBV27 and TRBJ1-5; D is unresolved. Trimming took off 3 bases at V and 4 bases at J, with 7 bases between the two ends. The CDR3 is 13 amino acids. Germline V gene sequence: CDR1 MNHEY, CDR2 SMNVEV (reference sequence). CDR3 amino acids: CASSFGHNQPQHF. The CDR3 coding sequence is TGTGCCAGCAGTTTTGGGCATAATCAGCCCCAGCATTTT.

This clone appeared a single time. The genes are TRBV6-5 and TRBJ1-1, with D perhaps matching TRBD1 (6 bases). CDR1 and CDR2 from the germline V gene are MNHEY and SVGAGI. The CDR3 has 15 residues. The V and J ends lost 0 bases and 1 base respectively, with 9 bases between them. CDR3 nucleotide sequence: TGTGCCAGCAGTTACTCGGGACAAACGAACACTGAAGCTTTCTTT. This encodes CASSYSGQTNTEAFF.

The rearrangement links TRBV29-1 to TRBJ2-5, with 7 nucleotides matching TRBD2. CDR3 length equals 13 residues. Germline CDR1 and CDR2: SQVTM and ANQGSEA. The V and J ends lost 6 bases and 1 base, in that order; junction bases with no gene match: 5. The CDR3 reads CSVPSGFQETQYF. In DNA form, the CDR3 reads TGCAGCGTCCCTAGCGGCTTCCAAGAGACCCAGTACTTC.

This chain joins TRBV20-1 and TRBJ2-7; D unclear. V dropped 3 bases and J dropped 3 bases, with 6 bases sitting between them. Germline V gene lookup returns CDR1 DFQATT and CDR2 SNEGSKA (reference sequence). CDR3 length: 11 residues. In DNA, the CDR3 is TGCAGTGCTAGTTCCAACTACGAGCAGTACGTC. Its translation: CSASSNYEQYV.

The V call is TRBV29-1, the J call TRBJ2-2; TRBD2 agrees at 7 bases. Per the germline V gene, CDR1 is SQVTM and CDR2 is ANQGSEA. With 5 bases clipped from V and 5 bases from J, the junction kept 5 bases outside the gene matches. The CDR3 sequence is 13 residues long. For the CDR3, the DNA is TGCAGCGTTTATGGGAGGGGTACCGGGGAGCTGTTTTTT. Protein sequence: CSVYGRGTGELFF.

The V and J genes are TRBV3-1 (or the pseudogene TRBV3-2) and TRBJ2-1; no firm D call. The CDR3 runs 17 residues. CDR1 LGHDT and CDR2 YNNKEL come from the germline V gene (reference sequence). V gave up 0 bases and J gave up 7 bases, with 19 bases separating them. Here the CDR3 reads CASSQEALTSKPNEQFF. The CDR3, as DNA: TGTGCCAGCAGCCAAGAGGCACTAACTTCGAAGCCGAATGAGCAGTTCTTC.

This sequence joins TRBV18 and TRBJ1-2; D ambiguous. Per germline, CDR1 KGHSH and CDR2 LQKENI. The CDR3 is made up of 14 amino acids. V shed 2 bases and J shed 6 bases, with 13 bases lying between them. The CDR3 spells CASSPVGRQDGYTF. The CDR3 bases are TGTGCCAGCTCACCAGTCGGGAGGCAGGATGGCTACACCTTC.

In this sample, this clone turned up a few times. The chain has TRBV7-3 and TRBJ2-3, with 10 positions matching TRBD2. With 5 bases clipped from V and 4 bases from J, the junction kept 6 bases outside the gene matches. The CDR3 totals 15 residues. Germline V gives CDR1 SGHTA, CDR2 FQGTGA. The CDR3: CASSPLAGGADTQYF. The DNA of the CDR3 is TGTGCCAGCAGCCCCTTAGCGGGAGGCGCAGATACGCAGTATTTT.

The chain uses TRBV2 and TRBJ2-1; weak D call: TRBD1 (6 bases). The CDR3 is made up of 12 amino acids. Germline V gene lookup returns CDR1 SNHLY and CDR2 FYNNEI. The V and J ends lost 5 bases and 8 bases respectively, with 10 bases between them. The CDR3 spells CASSSTGYEQFF. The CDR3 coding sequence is TGTGCCAGCAGTTCTACAGGGTATGAGCAGTTCTTC.

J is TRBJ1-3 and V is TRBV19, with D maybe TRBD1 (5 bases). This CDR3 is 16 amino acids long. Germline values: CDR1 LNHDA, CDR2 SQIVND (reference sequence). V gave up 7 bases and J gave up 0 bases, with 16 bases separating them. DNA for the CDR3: TGTGCCAGTAAACCAGGGAACCCGTTCTCTGGAAACACCATATATTTT. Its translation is CASKPGNPFSGNTIYF.

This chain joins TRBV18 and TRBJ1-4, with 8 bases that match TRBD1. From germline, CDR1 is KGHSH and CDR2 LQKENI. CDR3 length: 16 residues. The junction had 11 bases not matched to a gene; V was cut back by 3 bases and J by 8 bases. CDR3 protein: CASSPTPGRGREKLFF. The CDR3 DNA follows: TGTGCCAGCTCACCCACCCCTGGCAGGGGGCGCGAAAAACTGTTTTTT.

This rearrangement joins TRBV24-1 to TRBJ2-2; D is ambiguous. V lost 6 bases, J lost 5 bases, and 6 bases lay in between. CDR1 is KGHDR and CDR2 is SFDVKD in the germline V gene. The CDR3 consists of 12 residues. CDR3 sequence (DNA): TGTGCCACCAGTATGCGAACCGGGGAGCTGTTTTTT. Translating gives CATSMRTGELFF.

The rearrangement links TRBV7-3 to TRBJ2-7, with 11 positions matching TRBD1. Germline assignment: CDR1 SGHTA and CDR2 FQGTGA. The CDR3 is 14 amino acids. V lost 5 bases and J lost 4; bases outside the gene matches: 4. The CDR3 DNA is TGTGCCAGCAGCCCACGGGACAGGGGGTACGAGCAGTACGTC. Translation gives CASSPRDRGYEQYV.

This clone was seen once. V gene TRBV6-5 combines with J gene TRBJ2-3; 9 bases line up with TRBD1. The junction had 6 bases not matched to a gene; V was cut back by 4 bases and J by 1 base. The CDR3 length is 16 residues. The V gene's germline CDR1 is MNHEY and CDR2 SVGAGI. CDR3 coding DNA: TGTGCCAGCAGTTTTCTCACAGGGGGCGGCACAGATACGCAGTATTTT. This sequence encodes CASSFLTGGGTDTQYF.

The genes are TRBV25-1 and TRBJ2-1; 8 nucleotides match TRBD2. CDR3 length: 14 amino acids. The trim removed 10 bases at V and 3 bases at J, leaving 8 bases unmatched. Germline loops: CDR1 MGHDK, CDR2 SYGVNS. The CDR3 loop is CATSRAGGYNEQFF. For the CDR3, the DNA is TGTGCCACCAGCCGGGCGGGGGGCTACAATGAGCAGTTCTTC. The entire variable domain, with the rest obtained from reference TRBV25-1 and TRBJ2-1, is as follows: EADIYQTPRYLVIGTGKKITLECSQTMGHDKMYWYQQDPGMELHLIHYSYGVNSTEKGDLSSESTVSRIRTEHFPLTLESARPSHTSQYLCATSRAGGYNEQFFGPGTRLTVL.

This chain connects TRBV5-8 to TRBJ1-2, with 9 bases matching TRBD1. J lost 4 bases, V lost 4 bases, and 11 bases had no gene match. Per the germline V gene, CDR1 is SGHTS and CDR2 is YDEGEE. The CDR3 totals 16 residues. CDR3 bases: TGTGCCAGCAGCCTAGCCGGGACAGGGAATCTCTATGGCTACACCTTC. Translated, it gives CASSLAGTGNLYGYTF.

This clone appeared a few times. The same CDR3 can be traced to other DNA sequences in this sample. The CDR3 here is CATGTGNYGYTF. The CDR3 DNA follows: TGCGCCACCGGGACAGGGAACTATGGCTACACCTTC. The chain employs TRBV5-1 and TRBJ1-2; TRBD1 agrees at 9 bases. This CDR3 comprises 12 residues. Germline V gene lookup returns CDR1 SGHRS and CDR2 YFSETQ. V lost 9 bases and J lost 2; bases outside the gene matches: 2.

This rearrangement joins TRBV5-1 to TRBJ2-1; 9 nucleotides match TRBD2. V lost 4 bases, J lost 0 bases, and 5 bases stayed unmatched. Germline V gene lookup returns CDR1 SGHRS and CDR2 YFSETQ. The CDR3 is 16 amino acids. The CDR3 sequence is CASSTRSGGSYNEQFF. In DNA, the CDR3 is TGCGCCAGCAGCACCCGTAGCGGGGGCTCCTACAATGAGCAGTTCTTC.

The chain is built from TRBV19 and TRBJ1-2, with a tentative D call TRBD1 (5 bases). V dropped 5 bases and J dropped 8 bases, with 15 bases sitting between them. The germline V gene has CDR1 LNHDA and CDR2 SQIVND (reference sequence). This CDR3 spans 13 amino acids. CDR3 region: CASSQGISKGYTF. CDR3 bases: TGTGCCAGTAGTCAGGGTATCTCTAAGGGCTACACCTTC.

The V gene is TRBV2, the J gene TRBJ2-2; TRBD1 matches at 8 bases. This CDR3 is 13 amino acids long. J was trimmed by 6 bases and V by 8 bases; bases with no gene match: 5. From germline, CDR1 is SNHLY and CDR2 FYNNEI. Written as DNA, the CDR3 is TGTGCCAGCCAGGACAGGGCGGCCGGGGAGCTGTTTTTT. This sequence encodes CASQDRAAGELFF.

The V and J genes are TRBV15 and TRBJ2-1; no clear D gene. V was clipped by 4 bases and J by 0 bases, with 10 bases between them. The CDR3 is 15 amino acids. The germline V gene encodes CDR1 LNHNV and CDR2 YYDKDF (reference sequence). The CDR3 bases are TGTGCCACCAGCAACTCCCTTAACTCCTACAATGAGCAGTTCTTC. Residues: CATSNSLNSYNEQFF.

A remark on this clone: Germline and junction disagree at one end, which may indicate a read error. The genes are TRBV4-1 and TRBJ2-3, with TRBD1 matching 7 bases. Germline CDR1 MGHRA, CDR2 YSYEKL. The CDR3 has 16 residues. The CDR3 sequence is CASSQDRATYTDTQYF. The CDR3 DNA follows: TGCGCCAGCAGTCAAGACAGGGCGACTTACACAGATACGCAGTATTTT.